This paragraph covers one TCR beta chain sequence. This CDR3 is 14 amino acids long. The V and J ends lost 6 bases and 2 bases, in that order; junction bases with no gene match: 7. CDR1 and CDR2 (germline): SGHTS, YDEGEE. This sample was included in a study of T cell responses to AZD1222 COVID-19 vaccine. Profiling relied on immunoSEQ multiplex PCR, and the TCRdb table lists in-frame clones only, not all of them. The table includes 120,000 to 150,000 clones, approximately 94% detected once. This receptor was identified in an adult in good health. This chain joins TRBV5-8 and TRBJ2-5; 7 bases are shared with TRBD2. The sample in question was peripheral blood, obtained on day 0 of AZD1222 vaccination. The CDR3 region is CASTHLGGQETQYF. The CDR3 DNA reads as TGTGCCAGCACCCACCTCGGGGGGCAAGAGACCCAGTACTTC.